These 32 T cell receptor beta chains came from one sample sequenced in a study of blood T cell repertoires in COVID-19. Method: immunoSEQ multiplex PCR; TCRdb's copy keeps in-frame clones and lacks some. The repertoire holds about 130,000 clones, with roughly 90% as singletons. The specimen was peripheral blood. These receptors all stem from a man in his forties or fifties with COVID-19, enrolled during active disease.

The V gene is TRBV23-1, the J gene TRBJ2-1, with TRBD2 matching 14 bases. TRBV23-1 is known as an ORF, though its function is uncertain. The J segment lost 1 base and the V segment lost 0 bases, leaving 8 bases of the junction unmatched. The length of the CDR3 is 20 residues. CDR3 sequence (DNA): TGCGCCAGCAGTCAATCTATACGGGGACTAGCGGGAGAATCCTACAATGAGCAGTTCTTC. It codes for CASSQSIRGLAGESYNEQFF.

The chain is built from TRBV18 and TRBJ2-2, with D possibly TRBD1 on 6 matching bases. The CDR3 runs 18 residues. CDR1 KGHSH and CDR2 LQKENI come from the germline V gene. V was clipped by 2 bases and J by 1 base, with 17 bases between them. The CDR3 DNA reads as TGTGCCAGCTCACCAACCTATATCAGGGGCCAGAACACCGGGGAGCTGTTTTTT. Translation gives CASSPTYIRGQNTGELFF. The whole variable domain, filled in from reference TRBV18 and TRBJ2-2, reads NAGVMQNPRHLVRRRGQEARLRCSPMKGHSHVYWYRQLPEEGLKFMVYLQKENIIDESGMPKERFSAEFPKEGPSILRIQQVVRGDSAAYFCASSPTYIRGQNTGELFFGEGSRLTVL.

The CDR3 DNA reads TGTGCCAGTAGTATAACCCCGGGACAGGGAGATGAGCAGTTCTTC. This gives the protein CASSITPGQGDEQFF. This rearrangement joins TRBV19 to TRBJ2-1, with TRBD1 identical over 9 bases. The CDR3 consists of 15 residues. Trimming took 2 bases from V and 8 from J; bases not matched to a gene: 7. Germline assignment: CDR1 LNHDA and CDR2 SQIVND (reference sequence).

CDR3 bases: TGTGCCAGTAGTACAGGACGGGGATTCTCTGGGGCCAACGTCCTGACTTTC. Residues: CASSTGRGFSGANVLTF. This sequence joins TRBV19 and TRBJ2-6; D possibly corresponds to TRBD2 (5 bases). V dropped 4 bases and J dropped 0 bases, with 13 bases sitting between them. Germline-derived CDR1 and CDR2 are LNHDA and SQIVND (reference sequence). The CDR3 is made up of 17 amino acids. The variable domain in full, with the rest retrieved from reference TRBV19 and TRBJ2-6, is DGGITQSPKYLFRKEGQNVTLSCEQNLNHDAMYWYRQDPGQGLRLIYYSQIVNDFQKGDIAEGYSVSREKKESFPLTVTSAQKNPTAFYLCASSTGRGFSGANVLTFGAGSRLTVL.

The chain couples TRBV2 to TRBJ2-7; the match to TRBD1 covers 7 bases. Germline V gene sequence: CDR1 SNHLY, CDR2 FYNNEI. The CDR3 loop spans 14 amino acids. The V and J ends lost 4 bases and 2 bases, in that order; junction bases with no gene match: 5. CDR3 sequence reads: CASSVQGVTYEQYF. The CDR3 DNA sequence: TGTGCCAGCAGTGTGCAGGGGGTGACCTACGAGCAGTACTTC.

The V and J genes are TRBV6-6 and TRBJ2-7; 10 nucleotides agree with TRBD2. The CDR3 extends over 15 amino acids. V was clipped by 3 bases and J by 2 bases; unmatched bases: 4. Per the germline V gene, CDR1 is MNHNY and CDR2 is SVGAGI (reference sequence). As DNA, the CDR3 is TGTGCCAGCAGTTATTCGGGACTAGCGCCCTACGAGCAGTACGTC. It encodes CASSYSGLAPYEQYV.

The chain has TRBV18 and TRBJ1-1; possible D gene TRBD1, 5 bases. The V gene lost 3 bases and the J gene lost 4 bases, with 12 bases spanning the gap. From germline, CDR1 is KGHSH and CDR2 LQKENI. CDR3 length equals 14 residues. The CDR3 coding sequence is TGTGCCAGCTCACCCGCGGGGCCGAGCACTGAAGCTTTCTTT. Translated, it gives CASSPAGPSTEAFF.

This clone was observed a handful of times. The chain links TRBV7-9 to TRBJ2-7; TRBD2 matches at 12 bases. Germline-derived CDR1 and CDR2 are SEHNR and FQNEAQ (reference sequence). After removal of 3 bases from V and 4 bases from J, the junction contained 13 bases not matched to a gene. The CDR3 is 18 amino acids. CDR3 sequence: CASSFGWTSGNPGYEQYF. The CDR3 region has the DNA TGTGCCAGCAGCTTTGGGTGGACTAGCGGGAATCCTGGGTACGAGCAGTACTTC.

J is TRBJ2-6 and V is TRBV6-6; D not certain. Trimming took 7 bases from V and 1 from J, leaving 5 bases between them. The germline gives CDR1 MNHNY, CDR2 SVGAGI (reference sequence). The CDR3 sequence is 13 residues long. CDR3 protein: CASTLSGANVLTF. The CDR3 DNA reads TGTGCCAGCACTTTATCTGGGGCCAACGTCCTGACTTTC.

A word on this clone: At one end, the junction sequence differs from germline, possibly due to a read error. This chain uses TRBV7-2 with TRBJ2-7; 10 bases line up with TRBD2. Germline V lookup: CDR1 SGHTA, CDR2 FQGNSA. This CDR3 has 15 residues. CDR3 in amino acids: CASRLAGGSIYEQYF. The CDR3 coding sequence is TGTGCCAGCAGGTTAGCGGGAGGTTCCATCTACGAGCAGTACTTC. Filled out from reference TRBV7-2 and TRBJ2-7, the complete variable domain reads GAGVSQSPSNKVTEKGKDVELRCDPISGHTALYWYRQSLGQGLEFLIYFQGNSAPDKSGLPSDRFSAERTGGSVSTLTIQRTQQEDSAVYLCASRLAGGSIYEQYFGPGTRLTVT.

The chain uses TRBV3-1 (or the pseudogene TRBV3-2) and TRBJ2-1; 10 bases fit TRBD2. Trimming at V came to 4 bases and at J to 7 bases, leaving 7 bases not matched to a gene. CDR3 size: 15 residues. Germline V lookup: CDR1 LGHDT, CDR2 YNNKEL (reference sequence). CDR3 bases: TGTGCCAGCAGCCGTGATAGCGGGAGGCATAATGAGCAGTTCTTC. The encoded protein is CASSRDSGRHNEQFF.

The CDR3 spells CASSRALAGGTDTQYF. The CDR3 nucleotides are TGCGCCAGCAGCCGGGCCCTAGCGGGAGGTACAGATACGCAGTATTTT. V is TRBV4-1 and J is TRBJ2-3; 11 bases agree with TRBD2. The V segment lost 4 bases and the J segment 3 bases; nucleotides outside the gene matches: 6. Germline-derived CDR1 and CDR2 are MGHRA and YSYEKL. This CDR3 is built from 16 residues.

The chain couples TRBV29-1 to TRBJ1-1; 10 nucleotides align to TRBD1. This CDR3 spans 14 amino acids. The germline CDR1 and CDR2 sequences are SQVTM and ANQGSEA. V dropped 7 bases and J dropped 0; count of bases not matched to a gene: 5. The CDR3 nucleotides read TGCAGCGGGGGGACAGGGGTCATGAACACTGAAGCTTTCTTT. Encoded protein: CSGGTGVMNTEAFF.

The chain couples TRBV5-1 to TRBJ2-7, with 13 bases identical to TRBD2. CDR1 and CDR2 from the germline V gene are SGHRS and YFSETQ. The V and J ends lost 4 bases and 7 bases, in that order; junction bases with no gene match: 8. The CDR3 is made up of 15 amino acids. The CDR3 bases are TGCGCCAGCAGCCCAAGACTAGCGGGGGGCGCGGAGCAGTACTTC. As protein: CASSPRLAGGAEQYF.

This chain joins TRBV6-2 or TRBV6-3 and TRBJ2-7; 12 bases align to TRBD2. V trimming: 6 bases; J trimming: 3 bases; junction bases outside the gene matches: 6. CDR1 and CDR2 from the germline V gene are MNHEY and SVGEGT. This CDR3 is 15 amino acids long. CDR3 DNA: TGTGCCAGCAGCTTGGGACTAGCGGGTCTCTACGAGCAGTACGTC. It encodes CASSLGLAGLYEQYV.

This chain joins TRBV13 and TRBJ2-3; D is possibly TRBD1 (5 bases). V lost 6 bases and J lost 1, with 17 bases in between. The CDR3 is made up of 16 amino acids. In germline, CDR1 is PRHDT, CDR2 FYEKMQ (reference sequence). The CDR3 loop reads CASSLRSPGRTDTQYF. In DNA, the CDR3 is TGTGCCAGCAGTCTTCGAAGTCCAGGGCGCACAGATACGCAGTATTTT.

The chain combines TRBV5-1 with TRBJ1-2; 9 bases agree with TRBD1. CDR1 and CDR2 from the germline V gene are SGHRS and YFSETQ. This CDR3 has 15 residues. V shed 4 bases, J shed 2 bases, and the junction held 6 bases outside the gene matches. The CDR3 region has the DNA TGCGCCAGCAGCATTTCCGGGACAGGGAACTATGGCTACACCTTC. This gives the protein CASSISGTGNYGYTF.

This rearrangement joins TRBV5-6 to TRBJ1-3; tentative D call: TRBD1 (6 bases). The germline gives CDR1 SGHDT, CDR2 YYEEEE. Trimming stripped 4 bases from V and 0 bases from J, with 14 bases between. The CDR3 is 16 residues long. CDR3 bases: TGTGCCAGCAGCCCGATTGGGGACACCTCTGGAAACACCATATATTTT. It encodes CASSPIGDTSGNTIYF.

DNA of the CDR3: TGTGCCATCAGTGATACATTACAGGGCTACACCTTC. Its protein is CAISDTLQGYTF. The chain recombines TRBV10-3 with TRBJ1-2; D uncertain. The CDR3 sequence is 12 residues long. Germline V gene lookup returns CDR1 ENHRY and CDR2 SYGVKD. The V gene lost 3 bases and the J gene lost 8 bases, with 10 bases spanning the gap.

V usage is TRBV9 and J usage is TRBJ1-1; the match to TRBD1 covers 9 bases. After removal of 6 bases from V and 5 bases from J, the junction contained 11 bases not matched to a gene. The CDR3 covers 15 residues. Germline V gene sequence: CDR1 SGDLS, CDR2 YYNGEE. The CDR3 bases are TGTGCCAGCAACTCAATACAGGGGGCTGGGACTGAAGCTTTCTTT. Residues: CASNSIQGAGTEAFF.

CDR3 coding DNA: TGCGCCAGCAGCCCCGGACTCCAATCGGGGACCCAGTACTTC. Translating it yields CASSPGLQSGTQYF. The chain has TRBV5-1 and TRBJ2-5; possibly TRBD2 for D (5 bases). Germline CDR1 SGHRS, CDR2 YFSETQ. V gave up 4 bases and J gave up 7 bases, with 17 bases separating them. The CDR3 runs 14 residues.

The V gene is TRBV19, the J gene TRBJ2-1, with a possible D match to TRBD1 (6 bases). The germline gives CDR1 LNHDA, CDR2 SQIVND (reference sequence). V lost 3 bases and J lost 5, with 11 bases in between. This CDR3 region has 14 residues. The CDR3 DNA reads as TGTGCCAGTAGTATTGGGGGCCCCCACAATGAGCAGTTCTTC. This gives the protein CASSIGGPHNEQFF.

The chain links TRBV2 to TRBJ2-1; 7 nucleotides match TRBD2. The CDR3 is made up of 10 amino acids. Germline V gives CDR1 SNHLY, CDR2 FYNNEI. V trimming: 8 bases; J trimming: 8 bases; junction bases outside the gene matches: 0. DNA for the CDR3: TGTGCCAGCGGGAGGGATGAGCAGTTCTTC. Encoded protein: CASGRDEQFF.

This CDR3 is CASRALQGAGYTF. CDR3 nucleotides: TGTGCCAGCAGGGCACTACAGGGGGCTGGCTACACCTTC. The chain recombines TRBV6-1 with TRBJ1-2, with 9 positions matching TRBD1. CDR3 length: 13 amino acids. V shed 6 bases and J 7 bases; nucleotides not matched to a gene: 6. CDR1 MNHNS and CDR2 SASEGT come from the germline V gene.

This chain connects TRBV5-4 to TRBJ2-5, with a weak D call TRBD1 (5 bases). V lost 0 bases to trimming and J lost 4 bases, with 10 bases between them. Per germline, CDR1 SGHNT and CDR2 YYREEE (reference sequence). The CDR3 consists of 14 residues. The DNA for the CDR3 is TGTGCCAGCAGCTTGGAGGGGCGCGGAGAGACCCAGTACTTC. Protein sequence: CASSLEGRGETQYF.

This sequence joins TRBV7-2 and TRBJ1-1; 9 nucleotides match TRBD1. V shed 5 bases, J shed 3 bases, and the junction held 7 bases outside the gene matches. The CDR3 length is 15 residues. In germline, CDR1 is SGHTA, CDR2 FQGNSA. CDR3 region: CASSRDRGIYTEAFF. The CDR3 region has the DNA TGTGCCAGCAGCCGTGACAGGGGGATATACACTGAAGCTTTCTTT.

This chain joins TRBV19 and TRBJ2-1; D possibly corresponds to TRBD2 (5 bases). Trimming pared 3 bases from V and 0 bases from J, leaving 9 bases between. The length of the CDR3 is 15 residues. The germline V gene has CDR1 LNHDA and CDR2 SQIVND (reference sequence). The CDR3 region has the DNA TGTGCCAGTAGTATTATACGGGACTCCTACAATGAGCAGTTCTTC. Amino acid sequence: CASSIIRDSYNEQFF. The variable domain in full, with the rest retrieved from reference TRBV19 and TRBJ2-1, is DGGITQSPKYLFRKEGQNVTLSCEQNLNHDAMYWYRQDPGQGLRLIYYSQIVNDFQKGDIAEGYSVSREKKESFPLTVTSAQKNPTAFYLCASSIIRDSYNEQFFGPGTRLTVL.

This chain links TRBV2 with TRBJ1-5, with TRBD1 identical over 7 bases. The length of the CDR3 is 14 residues. Unmatched junction bases numbered 5, after V lost 2 bases and J lost 7 bases. Germline values: CDR1 SNHLY, CDR2 FYNNEI. Written as DNA, the CDR3 is TGTGCCAGCAGTGAACTCGACAGGGTCCAGCCCCAGCATTTT. Translation: CASSELDRVQPQHF.

The chain has TRBV11-3 and TRBJ2-7; D ambiguous. V was shortened by 2 bases and J by 0 bases, with 11 bases between the two germline ends. This CDR3 contains 15 residues. CDR1 and CDR2 (germline): SGHNT, YENEEA. CDR3 in DNA: TGTGCCAGCAGCTTACCAGTGTCTCACTCCTACGAGCAGTACTTC. As protein: CASSLPVSHSYEQYF.

This clone was recorded once. The V gene is TRBV7-2, the J gene TRBJ2-7; TRBD1 might be the D (6 bases). Trimming stripped 5 bases from V and 3 bases from J, with 17 bases between. The CDR3 is made up of 15 amino acids. From germline, CDR1 is SGHTA and CDR2 FQGNSA. The CDR3 region is CASSHRDTEYYEQYF. In DNA, the CDR3 is TGTGCCAGCAGCCACCGGGACACTGAATACTACGAGCAGTACTTC. The complete variable domain, with remaining parts taken from reference TRBV7-2 and TRBJ2-7, reads GAGVSQSPSNKVTEKGKDVELRCDPISGHTALYWYRQSLGQGLEFLIYFQGNSAPDKSGLPSDRFSAERTGGSVSTLTIQRTQQEDSAVYLCASSHRDTEYYEQYFGPGTRLTVT.

V usage is TRBV12-3 or TRBV12-4 and J usage is TRBJ1-2; D is unclear. The V and J ends lost 3 bases and 2 bases respectively, with 7 bases between them. This CDR3 spans 13 amino acids. This CDR3 reads CASSLGTNYGYTF. As DNA, the CDR3 is TGTGCCAGCAGTTTGGGCACGAACTATGGCTACACCTTC.

V usage is TRBV6-5 and J usage is TRBJ1-1, with 7 bases fitting TRBD1. The V gene end was trimmed by 10 bases and the J gene end by 4 bases; junction bases not matched to a gene: 15. Per germline, CDR1 MNHEY and CDR2 SVGAGI. The CDR3 has 15 amino acids. The CDR3 DNA reads as TGTGCCACAGGACAGGCCCCTGCTGATGGCACTGAAGCTTTCTTT. It specifies CATGQAPADGTEAFF.